This record covers a single T cell receptor beta chain. This record belongs to a study of blood T cell repertoires in COVID-19. At the level of the study: Researchers got acute and convalescent COVID-19 samples from the United States, Italy and Spain.

Original methodology: Cell counts per sample came from amplifying reference gene primers. Assay: immunoSEQ multiplex PCR; the TCRdb copy retains only in-frame clones and omits some. That table gives V, J and clone size, and the DNA gave D and trimming. The table lists roughly 180,000 clones, approximately 82% of them singletons. The germline gives CDR1 MGHRA, CDR2 YSYEKL. J lost 4 bases, V lost 0 bases, and 8 bases had no gene match. This CDR3 has 16 residues. Source material: peripheral blood. J is TRBJ1-2 and V is TRBV4-1; 7 nucleotides match TRBD1. The clonotype originates from a woman older than 75 with active or convalescent COVID-19. In DNA form, the CDR3 reads TGCGCCAGCAGCCAAGATTCAGGGGGGTTCGCCTATGGCTACACCTTC. Residues: CASSQDSGGFAYGYTF.